This TCR beta chain was recovered during a study of naive and memory T cell subsets. This clonotype was seen ten or more times. An equimolar mix of two oligonucleotides served as the beta constant-region primer for TRBC1 and TRBC2. Four rounds of PCR amplified the ligated cDNA using nested alpha and beta constant-region primers plus SP2. Ligation attached a single-stranded oligonucleotide with a 12-nucleotide UMI and the SP2 primer to the cDNA 3' end. A single record per CDR3 protein comes from TCRdb applying MiXCR to the UMI-ligation and nested PCR reads. The table lists about 22,000 distinct CDR3 sequences, around 9% of them singletons, with about 20% in the top ten. The CDR3 covers 11 residues. V was clipped by 6 bases and J by 6 bases, with 11 bases between them. In germline, CDR1 is SQVTM, CDR2 ANQGSEA. Overnight CMV lysate stimulation of fresh PBMCs defined donor CMV status by CD4+ IFNgamma.

The sequence was obtained from a human donor in good health. The sample consisted of central memory CD8+ T cells from blood. The rearrangement links TRBV29-1 to TRBJ1-1; the D gene is possibly TRBD1 (6 bases). CDR3 protein: CSVGAEPEAFF. In DNA form, the CDR3 reads TGCAGCGTGGGGGCCGAACCTGAAGCTTTCTTT.